This T cell receptor (beta chain) emerged from a study of blood T cell repertoires in COVID-19. Study-level background: Acute and convalescent COVID-19 samples came from the United States, Italy and Spain. From T cells, B-cell-depleted T cells, or PBMCs came the material, which was cDNA or gDNA.

Per the original data handling: Cell counts per sample came from amplifying reference gene primers. The protocol was immunoSEQ multiplex PCR, while the TCRdb copy is restricted to in-frame clones and leaves out a portion. That table gives V, J and clone size, and the DNA gave D and trimming. In the table there are some 190,000 clones, about 88% of which are singletons. The CDR3 sequence is 16 residues long. Trimming took 7 bases from V and 7 from J; bases not matched to a gene: 11. CDR1 and CDR2 (germline): SNHLY, FYNNEI. Sequenced input: peripheral blood. The V gene is TRBV2, the J gene TRBJ2-7; 15 nucleotides match TRBD2. The source is a woman in her thirties or forties who had recovered from COVID-19. The CDR3 nucleotides are TGTGCCAGCACCCAGGGACTAGCGGGAGGATTAGGGGAGCAGTACTTC. Protein sequence: CASTQGLAGGLGEQYF.